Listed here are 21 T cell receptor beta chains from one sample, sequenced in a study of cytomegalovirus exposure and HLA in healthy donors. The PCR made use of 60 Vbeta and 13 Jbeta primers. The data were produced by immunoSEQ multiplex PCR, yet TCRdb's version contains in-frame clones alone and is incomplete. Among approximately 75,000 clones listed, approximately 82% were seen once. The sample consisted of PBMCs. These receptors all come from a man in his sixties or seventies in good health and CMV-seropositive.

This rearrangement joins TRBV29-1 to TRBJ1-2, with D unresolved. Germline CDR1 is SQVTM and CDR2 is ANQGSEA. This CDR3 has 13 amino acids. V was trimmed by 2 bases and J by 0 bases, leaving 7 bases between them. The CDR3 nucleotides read TGCAGCGTTGAACGCGGTACTAACTATGGCTACACCTTC. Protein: CSVERGTNYGYTF.

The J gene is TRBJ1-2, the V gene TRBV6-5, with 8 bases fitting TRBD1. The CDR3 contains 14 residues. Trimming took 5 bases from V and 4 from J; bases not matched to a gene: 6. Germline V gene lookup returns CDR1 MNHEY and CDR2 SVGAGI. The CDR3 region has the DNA TGTGCCAGCAGTACCGGGACAGGAACCTATGGCTACACCTTC. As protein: CASSTGTGTYGYTF.

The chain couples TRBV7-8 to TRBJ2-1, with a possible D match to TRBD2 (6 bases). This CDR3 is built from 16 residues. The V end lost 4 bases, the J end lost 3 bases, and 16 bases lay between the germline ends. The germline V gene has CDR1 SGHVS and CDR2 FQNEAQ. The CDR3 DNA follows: TGTGCCAGCAGCTCCCTGACTAGGTCCGACTACAATGAGCAGTTCTTC. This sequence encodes CASSSLTRSDYNEQFF.

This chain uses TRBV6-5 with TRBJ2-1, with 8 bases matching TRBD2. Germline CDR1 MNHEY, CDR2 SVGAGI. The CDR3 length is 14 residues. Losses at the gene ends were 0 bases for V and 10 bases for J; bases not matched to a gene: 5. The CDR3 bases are TGTGCCAGCAGTTACTCGTATACGGGAGGGGAGCAGTTCTTC. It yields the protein CASSYSYTGGEQFF.

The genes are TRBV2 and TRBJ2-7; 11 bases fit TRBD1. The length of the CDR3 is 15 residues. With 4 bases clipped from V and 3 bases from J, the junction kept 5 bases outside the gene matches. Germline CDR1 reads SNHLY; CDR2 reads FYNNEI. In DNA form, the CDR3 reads TGTGCCAGCAGTGTTTCAGGGACAGGGGGCTACGAGCAGTACTTC. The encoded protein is CASSVSGTGGYEQYF.

The CDR3 coding sequence is TGTGCCAGCAGATCGGGACAGGGTTCCGAGCAGTACTTC. It codes for CASRSGQGSEQYF. The genes are TRBV28 and TRBJ2-7; 9 nucleotides match TRBD1. Looked up from germline, CDR1 is MDHEN and CDR2 is SYDVKM. The CDR3 has 13 residues. With V trimmed by 6 bases and J by 6 bases, 6 bases remained unmatched.

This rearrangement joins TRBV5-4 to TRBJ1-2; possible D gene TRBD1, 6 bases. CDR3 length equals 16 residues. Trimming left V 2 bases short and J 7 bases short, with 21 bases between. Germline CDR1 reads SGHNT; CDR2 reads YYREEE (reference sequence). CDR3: CASSFIRGAGNSGYTF. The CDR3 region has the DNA TGTGCCAGCAGCTTTATCAGGGGCGCAGGGAATAGTGGCTACACCTTC.

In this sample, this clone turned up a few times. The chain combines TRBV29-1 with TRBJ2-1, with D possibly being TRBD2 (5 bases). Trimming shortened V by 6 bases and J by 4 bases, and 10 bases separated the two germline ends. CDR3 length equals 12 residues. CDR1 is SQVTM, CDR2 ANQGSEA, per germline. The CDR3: CSVSSGYNEQFF. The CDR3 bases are TGCAGCGTATCCAGCGGTTACAATGAGCAGTTCTTC.

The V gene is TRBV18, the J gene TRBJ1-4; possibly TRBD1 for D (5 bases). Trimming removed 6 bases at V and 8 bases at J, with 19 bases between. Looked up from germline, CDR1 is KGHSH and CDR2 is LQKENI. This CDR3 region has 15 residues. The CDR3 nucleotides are TGTGCCAGCTCTCCAGGGACTTCGAGGGTAGAAAAACTGTTTTTT. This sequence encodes CASSPGTSRVEKLFF.

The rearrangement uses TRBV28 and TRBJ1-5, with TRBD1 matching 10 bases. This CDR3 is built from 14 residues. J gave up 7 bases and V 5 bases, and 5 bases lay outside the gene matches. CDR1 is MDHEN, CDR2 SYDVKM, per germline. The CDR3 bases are TGTGCCAGCAGTACCGGGACAGGGGAACAGCCCCAGCATTTT. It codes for CASSTGTGEQPQHF.

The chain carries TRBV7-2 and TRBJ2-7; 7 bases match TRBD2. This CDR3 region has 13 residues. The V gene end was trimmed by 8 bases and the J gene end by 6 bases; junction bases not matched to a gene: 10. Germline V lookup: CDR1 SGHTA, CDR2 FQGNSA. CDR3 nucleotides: TGTGCCAGCGCCCAACGGACTAGTCCCGAGCAGTACTTC. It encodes CASAQRTSPEQYF.

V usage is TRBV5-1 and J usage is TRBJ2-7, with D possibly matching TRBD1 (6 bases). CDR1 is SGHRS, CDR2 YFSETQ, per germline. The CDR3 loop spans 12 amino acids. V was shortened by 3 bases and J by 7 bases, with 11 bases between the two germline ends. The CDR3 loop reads CASSWPGDEQYF. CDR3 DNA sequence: TGCGCCAGCAGCTGGCCAGGGGATGAGCAGTACTTC.

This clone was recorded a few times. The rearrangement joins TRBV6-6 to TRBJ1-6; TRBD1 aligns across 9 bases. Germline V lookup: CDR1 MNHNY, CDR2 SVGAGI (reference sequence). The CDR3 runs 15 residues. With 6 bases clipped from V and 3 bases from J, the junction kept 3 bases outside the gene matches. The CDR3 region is CASRSDRGYNSPLHF. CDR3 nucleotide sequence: TGTGCCAGCAGATCGGACAGGGGCTATAATTCACCCCTCCACTTT.

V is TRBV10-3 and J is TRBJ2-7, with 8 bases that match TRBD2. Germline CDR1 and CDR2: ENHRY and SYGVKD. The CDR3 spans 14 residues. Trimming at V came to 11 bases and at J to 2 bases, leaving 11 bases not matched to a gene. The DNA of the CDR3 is TGTGCCGCCAGACCGGGACTAGAAACCTACGAGCAGTACTTC. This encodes CAARPGLETYEQYF.

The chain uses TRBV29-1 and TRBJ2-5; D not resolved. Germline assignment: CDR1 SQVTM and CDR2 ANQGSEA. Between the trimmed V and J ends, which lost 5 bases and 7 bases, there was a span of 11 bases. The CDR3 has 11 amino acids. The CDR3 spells CSVLDVATQYF. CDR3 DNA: TGCAGCGTTTTAGATGTCGCGACCCAGTACTTC.

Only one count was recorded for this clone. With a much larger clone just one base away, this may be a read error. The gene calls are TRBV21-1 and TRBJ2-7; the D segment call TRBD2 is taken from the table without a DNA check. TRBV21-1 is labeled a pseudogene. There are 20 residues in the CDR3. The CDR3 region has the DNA TGTGCCAGCAGCGACCCCCCCGGGACTAGCGGGAGACCCTGCTCCTACGAGCAGTACTTC. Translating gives CASSDPPGTSGRPCSYEQYF.

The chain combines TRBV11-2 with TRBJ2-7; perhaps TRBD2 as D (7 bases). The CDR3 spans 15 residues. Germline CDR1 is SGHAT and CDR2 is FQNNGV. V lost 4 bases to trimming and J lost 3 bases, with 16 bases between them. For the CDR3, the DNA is TGTGCCAGCAGCTCCGAGGGCGGGGGCGTCTACGAGCAGTACTTC. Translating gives CASSSEGGGVYEQYF.

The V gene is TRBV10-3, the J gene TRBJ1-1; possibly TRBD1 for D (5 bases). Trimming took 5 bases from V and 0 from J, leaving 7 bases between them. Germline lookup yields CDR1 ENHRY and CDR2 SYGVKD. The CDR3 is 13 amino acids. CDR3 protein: CAISPGMNTEAFF. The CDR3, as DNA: TGTGCCATCAGTCCAGGGATGAACACTGAAGCTTTCTTT.

CDR3 DNA: TGTGCCAGCAGCAAAGCTCGGGGGGCGTCCTATAATGAGCAGTTCTTC. Protein sequence: CASSKARGASYNEQFF. The chain combines TRBV21-1 with TRBJ2-1; TRBD2, the table's D call, lacks a check against the DNA. TRBV21-1 is tagged as a pseudogene. This CDR3 is 16 amino acids long.

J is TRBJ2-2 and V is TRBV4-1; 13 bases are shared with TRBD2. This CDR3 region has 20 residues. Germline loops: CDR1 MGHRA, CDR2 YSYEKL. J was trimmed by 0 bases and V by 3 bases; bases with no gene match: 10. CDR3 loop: CASSHIGTSGASANTGELFF. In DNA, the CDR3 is TGCGCCAGCAGCCACATCGGGACTAGCGGGGCCTCCGCGAACACCGGGGAGCTGTTTTTT.

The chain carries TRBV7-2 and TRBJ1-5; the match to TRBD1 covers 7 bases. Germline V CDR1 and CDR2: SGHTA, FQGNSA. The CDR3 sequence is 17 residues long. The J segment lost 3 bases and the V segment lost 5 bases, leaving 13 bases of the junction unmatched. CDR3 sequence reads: CASSPRGQGIFNQPQHF. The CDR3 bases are TGTGCCAGCAGCCCGAGGGGGCAGGGAATATTCAATCAGCCCCAGCATTTT.